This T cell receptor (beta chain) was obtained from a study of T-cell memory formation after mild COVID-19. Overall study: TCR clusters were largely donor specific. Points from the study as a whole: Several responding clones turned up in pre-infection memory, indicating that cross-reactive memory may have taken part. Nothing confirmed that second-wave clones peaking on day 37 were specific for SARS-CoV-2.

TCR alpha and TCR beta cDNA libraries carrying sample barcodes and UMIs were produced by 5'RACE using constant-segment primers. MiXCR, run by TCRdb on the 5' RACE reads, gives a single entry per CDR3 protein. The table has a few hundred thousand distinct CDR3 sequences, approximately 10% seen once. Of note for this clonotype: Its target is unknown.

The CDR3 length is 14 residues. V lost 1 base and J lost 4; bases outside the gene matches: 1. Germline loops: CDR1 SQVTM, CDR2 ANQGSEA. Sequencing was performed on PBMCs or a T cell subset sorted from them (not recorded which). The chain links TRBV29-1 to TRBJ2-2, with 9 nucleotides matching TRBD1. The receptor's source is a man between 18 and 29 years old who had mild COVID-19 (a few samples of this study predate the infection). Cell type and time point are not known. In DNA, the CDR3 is TGCAGCGTTGAAGGGGACAGGGTCACCGGGGAGCTGTTTTTT. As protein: CSVEGDRVTGELFF.